Shown below are 29 T cell receptor beta chains from a single sample sequenced in a study of blood T cell repertoires in COVID-19. Sequencing was performed with immunoSEQ multiplex PCR; in TCRdb, only in-frame clones are kept and a portion is missing. The data contain under 200,000 clones, around four fifths of them singletons. The sample comprised peripheral blood. These receptors were obtained from a woman at least 80 years old with acute or convalescent COVID-19.

V and J are TRBV19 and TRBJ2-7; a weak D match, TRBD2 (5 bases). The CDR3 covers 15 residues. With 6 bases removed from V and 3 bases from J, the gap between germline ends came to 18 bases. CDR1 is LNHDA, CDR2 SQIVND, per germline (reference sequence). CDR3 amino acids: CASSPTGWHLYEQYF. In DNA form, the CDR3 reads TGTGCCAGTAGCCCCACGGGGTGGCATCTCTACGAGCAGTACTTC.

The rearrangement uses TRBV2 and TRBJ1-5, with D perhaps TRBD1 (5 bases). The CDR3 contains 18 residues. CDR1 SNHLY and CDR2 FYNNEI come from the germline V gene. Trimming cost V 3 bases and J 0 bases, with 18 bases left between them. The CDR3 DNA reads TGTGCCAGCAGTGATGGGACTTCATTTGAAAATAGCAATCAGCCCCAGCATTTT. As protein: CASSDGTSFENSNQPQHF.

This chain links TRBV9 with TRBJ1-4; D not resolved. This CDR3 has 15 amino acids. The germline gives CDR1 SGDLS, CDR2 YYNGEE. The ends were cut back, 0 bases at V and 7 bases at J, with 13 bases in the middle. This chain's CDR3 is CASSVGGVVAEKLFF. The CDR3 bases are TGTGCCAGCAGCGTAGGGGGAGTGGTCGCTGAAAAACTGTTTTTT.

This chain joins TRBV7-2 and TRBJ2-6; D is ambiguous. Germline CDR1 and CDR2: SGHTA and FQGNSA. This CDR3 spans 16 amino acids. The germline V and J ends were trimmed by 4 bases and 1 base, with 11 bases remaining between them. DNA for the CDR3: TGTGCCAGCAGCTCCAGTGTGAGGTCTGGGGCCAACGTCCTGACTTTC. Its translation: CASSSSVRSGANVLTF.

This clone was recorded only once. This sequence joins TRBV4-3 and TRBJ1-1, with a possible D match to TRBD1 (6 bases). The CDR3 has 14 amino acids. CDR1 and CDR2 from the germline V gene are LGHNA and YSLEER. V lost 4 bases to trimming and J lost 0 bases, with 9 bases between them. As DNA, the CDR3 is TGCGCCAGCAGCCCTGGACAGCTGAACACTGAAGCTTTCTTT. Translating it yields CASSPGQLNTEAFF.

CDR3 in amino acids: CASSFRPRGHLNQPQHF. CDR3 DNA: TGTGCCAGCAGCTTCCGTCCTAGGGGACATTTGAATCAGCCCCAGCATTTT. This rearrangement joins TRBV21-1 to TRBJ1-5; the table's D call, TRBD1, has no DNA check behind it. TRBV21-1 is described as a pseudogene. The CDR3 totals 17 residues.

The chain uses TRBV6-2 or TRBV6-3 and TRBJ2-3, with 7 bases that match TRBD1. The germline V gene has CDR1 MNHEY and CDR2 SVGEGT. The CDR3 contains 17 residues. V lost 2 bases, J lost 3 bases, and 11 bases stayed unmatched. Written as DNA, the CDR3 is TGTGCCAGCAGTTACCTCGTACAGGGGATTGGGACAGATACGCAGTATTTT. It yields the protein CASSYLVQGIGTDTQYF.

The rearrangement uses TRBV11-3 and TRBJ2-1; 8 nucleotides agree with TRBD2. Germline V gives CDR1 SGHNT, CDR2 YENEEA. This CDR3 spans 15 amino acids. Losses at the gene ends were 3 bases for V and 4 bases for J; bases not matched to a gene: 5. The CDR3 sequence is CASSLGSGIYNEQFF. In DNA form, the CDR3 reads TGTGCCAGCAGCTTGGGTAGCGGGATTTACAATGAGCAGTTCTTC.

Only one count was recorded for this clone. This chain links TRBV9 with TRBJ1-5; D remains unclear. Trimming stripped 0 bases from V and 2 bases from J, with 9 bases between. This CDR3 region has 15 residues. CDR1 is SGDLS, CDR2 YYNGEE, per germline. CDR3 nucleotides: TGTGCCAGCAGCGTAGGAACTAGAGGCAATCAGCCCCAGCATTTT. It encodes CASSVGTRGNQPQHF. Supplemented by reference TRBV9 and TRBJ1-5, the full variable domain reads DSGVTQTPKHLITATGQRVTLRCSPRSGDLSVYWYQQSLDQGLQFLIQYYNGEERAKGNILERFSAQQFPDLHSELNLSSLELGDSALYFCASSVGTRGNQPQHFGDGTRLSIL.

This clone has a handful of counts. The chain couples TRBV29-1 to TRBJ2-3; 14 positions match TRBD2. J was trimmed by 5 bases and V by 6 bases; bases with no gene match: 4. This CDR3 region has 14 residues. The germline V gene has CDR1 SQVTM and CDR2 ANQGSEA. The CDR3 region is CSVGTSGGGDTQYF. The CDR3, as DNA: TGCAGCGTGGGGACTAGCGGGGGAGGAGATACGCAGTATTTT.

This clone is a singleton in its sample. The chain couples TRBV4-1 to TRBJ1-1; TRBD1 agrees at 11 bases. The CDR3 has 18 residues. Germline CDR1 is MGHRA and CDR2 is YSYEKL. J lost 4 bases, V lost 2 bases, and 12 bases had no gene match. The CDR3 sequence is CASSQRTGGFSDPTEAFF. Here the CDR3 DNA reads TGCGCCAGCAGCCAAAGGACAGGGGGCTTTTCGGATCCCACTGAAGCTTTCTTT.

This clone was seen more than once but under ten times. This chain joins TRBV20-1 and TRBJ2-1; D not resolved. V was cut by 5 bases and J by 7 bases, with 9 bases left in between. Germline values: CDR1 DFQATT, CDR2 SNEGSKA (reference sequence). The length of the CDR3 is 11 residues. CDR3 sequence: CSAYARNEQFF. DNA of the CDR3: TGCAGTGCTTACGCCCGGAATGAGCAGTTCTTC.

This clone was recorded a few times. This rearrangement joins TRBV4-2 to TRBJ2-5; 10 bases fit TRBD1. The CDR3 covers 17 residues. J gave up 4 bases and V 4 bases, and 12 bases lay outside the gene matches. Germline CDR1 LGHNA, CDR2 YNFKEQ. The CDR3, as DNA: TGTGCCAGCAGCCCTCACGGGGGACAGGGGTTGTCAGAGACCCAGTACTTC. It encodes CASSPHGGQGLSETQYF.

This clone appeared a single time. V is TRBV6-5 and J is TRBJ1-1, with D unclear. This CDR3 is 13 amino acids long. Trimming removed 4 bases from V and 1 base from J, with 7 bases in between. Germline V CDR1 and CDR2: MNHEY, SVGAGI. The CDR3 DNA is TGTGCCAGCAGTTCCCAGGAGAACACTGAAGCTTTCTTT. The encoded protein is CASSSQENTEAFF.

The chain carries TRBV14 and TRBJ2-2; unclear D gene. The CDR3 contains 13 residues. The V gene's germline CDR1 is SGHDN and CDR2 FVKESK. V was pared by 1 base and J by 5 bases, with 5 bases between. In DNA form, the CDR3 reads TGTGCCAGCAGCCAAGCCCTGACCGGGGAGCTGTTTTTT. This encodes CASSQALTGELFF.

The genes are TRBV2 and TRBJ1-6, with D possibly being TRBD1 (6 bases). Per germline, CDR1 SNHLY and CDR2 FYNNEI. Trimming removed 7 bases from V and 0 bases from J, with 10 bases in between. The CDR3 extends over 15 amino acids. CDR3 region: CASTQGFSYNSPLHF. The DNA for the CDR3 is TGTGCCAGCACTCAGGGGTTCTCCTATAATTCACCCCTCCACTTT.

The V and J genes are TRBV9 and TRBJ2-1; 10 nucleotides match TRBD2. From germline, CDR1 is SGDLS and CDR2 YYNGEE. The V segment lost 0 bases and the J segment 2 bases; nucleotides outside the gene matches: 8. CDR3 size: 18 residues. The CDR3 DNA is TGTGCCAGCAGCGTAGTTAGCGGGAGGACTATTGCCTACAATGAGCAGTTCTTC. This sequence encodes CASSVVSGRTIAYNEQFF.

This sequence joins TRBV7-6 and TRBJ1-3; 9 positions agree with TRBD1. Unmatched junction bases numbered 9, after V lost 10 bases and J lost 2 bases. Germline values: CDR1 SGHVS, CDR2 FNYEAQ. The CDR3 extends over 15 amino acids. CDR3 coding DNA: TGTGCCACGGCCGCTAACAGGGGGCCTGGAAACACCATATATTTT. Residues: CATAANRGPGNTIYF.

This clone came up a few times. The rearrangement uses TRBV9 and TRBJ2-2; D may be TRBD2 (6 bases). Germline V gene data show CDR1 as SGDLS and CDR2 as YYNGEE. The CDR3 has 14 residues. Trimming stripped 3 bases from V and 4 bases from J, with 10 bases between. CDR3 in amino acids: CASSAGLLTGELFF. The CDR3 nucleotides read TGTGCCAGCAGCGCGGGACTCCTCACCGGGGAGCTGTTTTTT.

In its sample, this clone was seen once. The V call is TRBV11-2, the J call TRBJ1-1; possible D gene TRBD1, 5 bases. The CDR3 covers 13 residues. CDR1 SGHAT and CDR2 FQNNGV come from the germline V gene. V dropped 4 bases and J dropped 4 bases, with 10 bases sitting between them. As DNA, the CDR3 is TGTGCCAGCAGCTCTCAGGGATCCACTGAAGCTTTCTTT. Residues: CASSSQGSTEAFF.

The rearrangement joins TRBV7-2 to TRBJ1-3, with no clear D. Per germline, CDR1 SGHTA and CDR2 FQGNSA. V shed 5 bases and J shed 1 base, with 12 bases lying between them. This CDR3 is 15 amino acids long. For the CDR3, the DNA is TGTGCCAGCAGCCCTACGGCAGGTTCTGGAAACACCATATATTTT. Amino acids: CASSPTAGSGNTIYF.

The genes are TRBV9 and TRBJ1-6; tentative D call: TRBD1 (5 bases). Germline V gene sequence: CDR1 SGDLS, CDR2 YYNGEE. Trimming took 4 bases from V and 9 from J, leaving 14 bases between them. This CDR3 region has 14 residues. CDR3 in DNA: TGTGCCAGCAGCCCCACACAGGAGCTTTCACCCCTCCACTTT. Its translation is CASSPTQELSPLHF.

This clone was seen only once. The chain carries TRBV19 and TRBJ1-6; maybe TRBD1 (6 bases). Germline V gene lookup returns CDR1 LNHDA and CDR2 SQIVND (reference sequence). CDR3 length equals 16 residues. Trimming cost V 3 bases and J 7 bases, with 16 bases left between them. The CDR3 protein is CASSIETGQQNSPLHF. Written as DNA, the CDR3 is TGTGCCAGTAGTATTGAAACCGGACAGCAAAATTCACCCCTCCACTTT.

The chain has TRBV30 and TRBJ1-2; the D is unclear. V gave up 6 bases and J gave up 0 bases, with 11 bases separating them. Germline CDR1 GTSNPN, CDR2 SVGIG (reference sequence). The CDR3 runs to 13 residues. The CDR3 spells CACVGEANYGYTF. CDR3 nucleotide sequence: TGTGCCTGTGTCGGGGAAGCTAACTATGGCTACACCTTC.

The chain joins TRBV30 to TRBJ2-2; 7 nucleotides align to TRBD2. CDR1 GTSNPN and CDR2 SVGIG come from the germline V gene (reference sequence). This CDR3 region has 15 residues. With 0 bases clipped from V and 3 bases from J, the junction kept 4 bases outside the gene matches. CDR3: CAWSVGLVYTGELFF. The CDR3, as DNA: TGTGCCTGGAGTGTTGGACTAGTGTACACCGGGGAGCTGTTTTTT. The full variable domain, rest sourced from reference TRBV30 and TRBJ2-2, is SQTIHQWPATLVQPVGSPLSLECTVEGTSNPNLYWYRQAAGRGLQLLFYSVGIGQISSEVPQNLSASRPQDRQFILSSKKLLLSDSGFYLCAWSVGLVYTGELFFGEGSRLTVL.

The chain recombines TRBV3-1 (or the pseudogene TRBV3-2) with TRBJ1-2; D ambiguous. This CDR3 comprises 14 residues. Germline CDR1 LGHDT, CDR2 YNNKEL (reference sequence). Trimming removed 0 bases from V and 4 bases from J, with 9 bases in between. Here the CDR3 reads CASSQEARGYGYTF. The CDR3 nucleotides are TGTGCCAGCAGCCAAGAGGCTCGGGGCTATGGCTACACCTTC.

The chain links TRBV29-1 to TRBJ2-3; 7 nucleotides match TRBD1. Per germline, CDR1 SQVTM and CDR2 ANQGSEA. The V gene end was trimmed by 4 bases and the J gene end by 4 bases; junction bases not matched to a gene: 5. This CDR3 has 13 amino acids. The CDR3 region has the DNA TGCAGCGTTGGGGGGACAGCTCCAGATACGCAGTATTTT. Its translation is CSVGGTAPDTQYF.

The CDR3 coding sequence is TGTGCCAGCAGCCTCAAACTAGAAAAAAATGAGCAGTTCTTC. Translation: CASSLKLEKNEQFF. The rearrangement uses TRBV7-2 and TRBJ2-1, with a tentative D call TRBD2 (5 bases). From germline, CDR1 is SGHTA and CDR2 FQGNSA. CDR3 size: 14 residues. V was shortened by 5 bases and J by 7 bases, with 15 bases between the two germline ends.

This chain uses TRBV5-1 with TRBJ2-7; possibly TRBD2 for D (5 bases). This CDR3 has 16 amino acids. Germline CDR1 and CDR2: SGHRS and YFSETQ. Deletions cut 0 bases from V and 5 bases from J, with 18 bases between. The CDR3 spells CASSLAGGHTGDEQYF. CDR3 DNA sequence: TGCGCCAGCAGCTTGGCAGGCGGGCATACCGGGGACGAGCAGTACTTC.